This TCR beta chain was sequenced in a study of CD8 T cells in Susac syndrome. Reverse transcription of 0.5 to 1 ug RNA was performed with random hexamers. TCRdb analysed the immunoSEQ multiplex PCR reads with MiXCR anew, one entry per CDR3 protein. The repertoire holds approximately 190,000 distinct CDR3 sequences, with almost 96% as singletons. With 0 bases removed from V and 4 bases from J, the gap between germline ends came to 4 bases. This CDR3 contains 13 residues. The germline gives CDR1 MNHEY, CDR2 SMNVEV (reference sequence). The patients with Susac syndrome satisfied recently defined diagnostic criteria for either definite or probable disease. Negative isolation was used for CD8+ and CD4+ T cells, and FACS enrichment was applied to TEMRA cells.

The gene calls are TRBV27 and TRBJ1-5; D gene uncertain. Source material: CD4+ T cells from PBMCs. The sequence was obtained from a human donor with Susac syndrome. DNA for the CDR3: TGTGCCAGCAGTTTATCTTTTAATCAGCCCCAGCATTTT. Its translation: CASSLSFNQPQHF.